This TCR beta chain was sequenced for a study of blood T cell repertoires in COVID-19. As for the study in general: The origin of the acute and convalescent COVID-19 samples was the United States, Italy and Spain. From T cells, B-cell-depleted T cells, or PBMCs came the material, which was cDNA or gDNA.

As processed by the authors: Counts of nucleated cells, estimated from reference gene primer amplification, were obtained. Assay: immunoSEQ multiplex PCR; the TCRdb copy retains only in-frame clones and omits some. V and J calls plus clone size are reproduced from that table; the DNA served to infer D and trimming. Among 55,000 to 70,000 clones listed, approximately 86% were seen once. This CDR3 has 11 amino acids. V shed 9 bases and J shed 4 bases, with 9 bases lying between them. The germline V gene encodes CDR1 KGHDR and CDR2 SFDVKD. The TCR originated in a man between 65 and 85 years old with acute or convalescent COVID-19. This sequence joins TRBV24-1 and TRBJ2-7; D is possibly TRBD2 (6 bases). Material: peripheral blood. CDR3 sequence: CATEGLYEQYF. In DNA, the CDR3 is TGTGCCACCGAAGGACTATACGAGCAGTACTTC.